The clone carrying this TCR beta chain was seen a handful of times. The antigen is not known. This entry is derived from a study of shared clonotypes between healthy human individuals. V lost 10 bases and J lost 5, with 17 bases in between. Germline CDR1 MNHNS, CDR2 SASEGT. This CDR3 has 14 residues. General study results and limits: The expectation was that sequencing depth would affect clonotype sharing among donors.

Clones were sequenced by immunoSEQ multiplex PCR, and TCRdb holds only the in-frame ones, with some missing. This table has about 1.1 million clones, approximately 80% appearing once. Sequenced: memory CD4+ T cells from PBMCs. Subset given: CD45RA-negative fraction. The receptor comes from a man aged 18 to 30 in good health. Some clones in this sample may be carry-over from other donors' samples. The genes are TRBV6-1 and TRBJ1-4; tentatively, D is TRBD1 (6 bases). CDR3 residues: CATTWGGANEKLFF. CDR3 in DNA: TGTGCCACCACGTGGGGGGGGGCCAATGAAAAACTGTTTTTT.